Shown below are 30 T cell receptor beta chains from a single sample sequenced in a study of response to subunit inactivated influenza vaccine. Via MiXCR, TCRdb re-called the RT-PCR reads, giving one row per CDR3 protein. The data show about 310,000 distinct CDR3 sequences, with about 20% seen just once and 10% to 13% held by the top ten. This material consisted of PBMCs from blood, taken about 19 months after vaccination. Receptors originate from a man between 50 and 69 years old who received an inactivated influenza vaccine.

The chain joins TRBV7-9 to TRBJ2-7; D unresolved. V lost 4 bases and J lost 3, with 7 bases in between. CDR3 size: 12 residues. Per germline, CDR1 SEHNR and CDR2 FQNEAQ (reference sequence). The CDR3 nucleotides are TGTGCCAGCAGCTCTTACTTCTACGAGCAGTACTTC. It codes for CASSSYFYEQYF.

This clonotype has a handful of counts. The chain combines TRBV20-1 with TRBJ2-7; the D gene is possibly TRBD2 (7 bases). V was clipped by 3 bases and J by 1 base, with 10 bases between them. Germline V lookup: CDR1 DFQATT, CDR2 SNEGSKA (reference sequence). This CDR3 has 13 residues. The CDR3: CSARAGASYEQYF. In nucleotides, the CDR3 is TGCAGTGCTAGGGCGGGGGCTTCCTACGAGCAGTACTTC.

The chain combines TRBV11-2 with TRBJ2-2; D unresolved. In germline, CDR1 is SGHAT, CDR2 FQNNGV. This CDR3 is built from 20 residues. Deletions cut 0 bases from V and 4 bases from J, with 24 bases between. This CDR3 is CASSLDTLKRESHLTGELFF. The DNA for the CDR3 is TGTGCCAGCAGCTTAGATACATTGAAAAGGGAATCCCACCTCACCGGGGAGCTGTTTTTT.

The chain employs TRBV6-5 and TRBJ1-1; D is perhaps TRBD1 (5 bases). The V and J ends lost 0 bases and 10 bases respectively, with 12 bases between them. CDR1 is MNHEY and CDR2 is SVGAGI in the germline V gene. The CDR3 extends over 13 amino acids. CDR3 bases: TGTGCCAGCAGTTACTCGGGGGTCGGGGGAGCTTTCTTT. Protein sequence: CASSYSGVGGAFF.

This chain links TRBV10-3 with TRBJ2-3; no clear D. CDR1 ENHRY and CDR2 SYGVKD come from the germline V gene. V was clipped by 4 bases and J by 0 bases, with 2 bases between them. The CDR3 is made up of 12 amino acids. This chain's CDR3 is CAISVSTDTQYF. For the CDR3, the DNA is TGTGCCATCAGTGTCAGCACAGATACGCAGTATTTT.

The V gene is TRBV30, the J gene TRBJ2-7; 9 bases agree with TRBD1. The germline V gene has CDR1 GTSNPN and CDR2 SVGIG (reference sequence). J was trimmed by 1 base and V by 1 base; bases with no gene match: 8. The CDR3 sequence is 16 residues long. CDR3 region: CAWSAPPGQGSYEQYF. The CDR3 DNA follows: TGTGCCTGGAGTGCCCCTCCGGGACAGGGTTCCTACGAGCAGTACTTC.

Only a few counts were recorded for this clonotype. J is TRBJ1-4 and V is TRBV6-2 or TRBV6-3, with no clear D. The CDR3 consists of 14 residues. V shed 6 bases and J shed 8 bases, with 16 bases lying between them. The germline gives CDR1 MNHEY, CDR2 SVGEGT. The CDR3 DNA reads TGTGCCAGCAGCCAGCTGTGGGGAGACGAAAAACTGTTTTTT. This encodes CASSQLWGDEKLFF.

This clonotype has more than one count but fewer than ten. The chain links TRBV10-2 to TRBJ2-5, with a tentative D call TRBD1 (6 bases). Per germline, CDR1 WSHSY and CDR2 SAAADI. This CDR3 region has 15 residues. V was shortened by 5 bases and J by 5 bases, with 18 bases between the two germline ends. CDR3 DNA sequence: TGCGCCAGCAGTACCGGGACAAAATTTGGGGAGACCCAGTACTTC. Its translation: CASSTGTKFGETQYF.

V gene TRBV4-2 combines with J gene TRBJ1-4, with D perhaps matching TRBD1 (6 bases). Trimming cost V 0 bases and J 1 base, with 9 bases left between them. Germline CDR1 reads LGHNA; CDR2 reads YNFKEQ. The CDR3 covers 16 residues. CDR3 residues: CASSQDKGGTNEKLFF. Here the CDR3 DNA reads TGTGCCAGCAGCCAAGATAAGGGGGGAACTAATGAAAAACTGTTTTTT.

The rearrangement uses TRBV18 and TRBJ1-1, with TRBD1 matching 7 bases. Germline-derived CDR1 and CDR2 are KGHSH and LQKENI. J was trimmed by 2 bases and V by 3 bases; bases with no gene match: 6. The CDR3 consists of 15 residues. The CDR3 coding sequence is TGTGCCAGCTCACCCAGCAGACAGGGCAACACTGAAGCTTTCTTT. Its protein product is CASSPSRQGNTEAFF.

The chain uses TRBV15 and TRBJ1-3, with D tentatively TRBD1 (5 bases). V lost 0 bases and J 2 bases, leaving 8 bases between the germline ends. Germline V gives CDR1 LNHNV, CDR2 YYDKDF (reference sequence). This CDR3 spans 15 amino acids. CDR3 amino acids: CATSRDRGAGNTIYF. Here the CDR3 DNA reads TGTGCCACCAGCAGAGATCGGGGGGCTGGAAACACCATATATTTT.

The V gene is TRBV4-3, the J gene TRBJ2-1; TRBD2 aligns across 10 bases. The CDR3 spans 17 residues. V shed 0 bases, J shed 2 bases, and the junction held 4 bases outside the gene matches. CDR1 is LGHNA, CDR2 YSLEER, per germline. The CDR3 nucleotides read TGCGCCAGCAGCCAAGATCCGCTAGCGGGGGCCTACAATGAGCAGTTCTTC. It specifies CASSQDPLAGAYNEQFF.

The chain has TRBV3-1 and TRBJ2-7; tentative D call: TRBD2 (6 bases). The V end lost 1 base, the J end lost 2 bases, and 6 bases lay between the germline ends. This CDR3 region has 13 residues. Germline CDR1 is LGHDT and CDR2 is YNNKEL (reference sequence). The CDR3 sequence: CASSQGTTYEQYF. DNA for the CDR3: TGTGCCAGCAGCCAAGGGACTACCTACGAGCAGTACTTC.

This clonotype was seen a few times. The final CDR3 position lacks the conserved phenylalanine or tryptophan, pointing to a likely read error. It is unclear where the CDR3 begins or ends on the DNA, so no DNA is shown, and the CDR3 is as TCRdb lists it. V usage is TRBV12-3 or TRBV12-4 and J usage is TRBJ2-1; the table gives TRBD2 as D, unverified against the DNA. The CDR3 is 11 residues long, ends included. CDR3 region: CASSSGTEPRI.

This clonotype appeared many times. The chain has TRBV25-1 and TRBJ1-2; tentatively, D is TRBD1 (5 bases). The CDR3 totals 13 residues. The germline V gene has CDR1 MGHDK and CDR2 SYGVNS. The V gene lost 2 bases and the J gene lost 5 bases, with 9 bases spanning the gap. CDR3 in DNA: TGTGCCAGCAGTGAACAGGGTAGTTATGGCTACACCTTC. It is translated as CASSEQGSYGYTF.

This sequence joins TRBV7-2 and TRBJ1-6; D uncertain. This CDR3 is 15 amino acids long. Trimming pared 1 base from V and 3 bases from J, leaving 7 bases between. Germline V gene lookup returns CDR1 SGHTA and CDR2 FQGNSA. CDR3 in amino acids: CASSLVINYNSPLHF. The CDR3 nucleotides are TGTGCCAGCAGCTTAGTCATTAACTATAATTCACCCCTCCACTTT. Filled out from reference TRBV7-2 and TRBJ1-6, the complete variable domain reads GAGVSQSPSNKVTEKGKDVELRCDPISGHTALYWYRQSLGQGLEFLIYFQGNSAPDKSGLPSDRFSAERTGGSVSTLTIQRTQQEDSAVYLCASSLVINYNSPLHFGNGTRLTVT.

J is TRBJ2-7 and V is TRBV7-8, with 9 bases matching TRBD2. CDR3 length: 14 residues. CDR1 and CDR2 (germline): SGHVS, FQNEAQ. V was clipped by 1 base and J by 3 bases; unmatched bases: 1. CDR3 sequence reads: CASSLEAGGYEQYF. CDR3 coding DNA: TGTGCCAGCAGCTTAGAAGCGGGGGGCTACGAGCAGTACTTC.

This clonotype showed up many times. The chain carries TRBV20-1 and TRBJ1-5, with D perhaps matching TRBD1 (6 bases). CDR1 is DFQATT, CDR2 SNEGSKA, per germline (reference sequence). The CDR3 contains 11 residues. Trimming pared 6 bases from V and 16 bases from J, leaving 19 bases between. The CDR3 loop reads CSANLGDIKHF. The DNA of the CDR3 is TGCAGTGCAAACCTCGGGGACATAAAACATTTT.

In its sample, this clonotype was seen a few times. The chain is built from TRBV14 and TRBJ2-7; D is unclear. Germline V gene lookup returns CDR1 SGHDN and CDR2 FVKESK. The CDR3 is 11 amino acids. The V gene lost 11 bases and the J gene lost 3 bases, with 11 bases spanning the gap. In DNA form, the CDR3 reads TGTGCCTTAGTTCGTTACTACGAGCAGTACTTC. It codes for CALVRYYEQYF.

The chain couples TRBV20-1 to TRBJ1-1; D possibly corresponds to TRBD1 (6 bases). The CDR3 covers 15 residues. Germline V gene sequence: CDR1 DFQATT, CDR2 SNEGSKA (reference sequence). The V and J ends lost 3 bases and 0 bases respectively, with 14 bases between them. The CDR3, as DNA: TGCAGTGCTAGTCCCTTGGGACACCTGAACACTGAAGCTTTCTTT. Residues: CSASPLGHLNTEAFF.

J is TRBJ1-1 and V is TRBV5-1; the D gene is possibly TRBD1 (6 bases). The germline V and J ends were trimmed by 2 bases and 2 bases, with 16 bases remaining between them. Germline V gene data show CDR1 as SGHRS and CDR2 as YFSETQ. This CDR3 spans 16 amino acids. In DNA, the CDR3 is TGCGCCAGCAGCTTTAGTCGGGGGCTGAGTAACACTGAAGCTTTCTTT. This translates into CASSFSRGLSNTEAFF.

The chain uses TRBV30 and TRBJ1-4; D might be TRBD1 (6 bases). This CDR3 spans 14 amino acids. V lost 1 base and J lost 5, with 11 bases in between. Germline lookup yields CDR1 GTSNPN and CDR2 SVGIG (reference sequence). CDR3 loop: CAWSDGQLNEKLFF. CDR3 DNA sequence: TGTGCCTGGAGTGACGGACAGCTAAATGAAAAACTGTTTTTT.

This chain links TRBV6-2 or TRBV6-3 with TRBJ2-1; perhaps TRBD2 as D (5 bases). The germline CDR1 and CDR2 sequences are MNHEY and SVGEGT. The V and J ends lost 4 bases and 7 bases respectively, with 20 bases between them. The CDR3 extends over 16 amino acids. CDR3 in amino acids: CASSWEFAERRNEQFF. The CDR3 DNA follows: TGTGCCAGCAGTTGGGAGTTCGCGGAGAGAAGGAATGAGCAGTTCTTC.

This clonotype was counted between two and nine times. The rearrangement joins TRBV27 to TRBJ2-5, with 7 nucleotides matching TRBD1. V shed 5 bases and J 5 bases; nucleotides not matched to a gene: 5. The CDR3 consists of 13 residues. Germline-derived CDR1 and CDR2 are MNHEY and SMNVEV (reference sequence). The CDR3 DNA reads as TGTGCCAGCAGTCGACAGGGTGGTGAGACCCAGTACTTC. Residues: CASSRQGGETQYF.

The chain employs TRBV20-1 and TRBJ1-6; no firm D call. This CDR3 is built from 17 residues. CDR1 and CDR2 from the germline V gene are DFQATT and SNEGSKA (reference sequence). The V end lost 5 bases, the J end lost 1 base, and 18 bases lay between the germline ends. This CDR3 reads CSAHPEGLQSYNSPLHF. The CDR3 DNA reads TGCAGTGCTCACCCCGAGGGCCTCCAGTCCTATAATTCACCCCTCCACTTT.

This chain uses TRBV5-1 with TRBJ2-1, with 8 bases matching TRBD2. The junction had 7 bases not matched to a gene; V was cut back by 4 bases and J by 4 bases. There are 15 residues in the CDR3. Germline CDR1 reads SGHRS; CDR2 reads YFSETQ. CDR3 sequence: CASSHSGTGYNEQFF. CDR3 nucleotide sequence: TGCGCCAGCAGCCATAGCGGGACGGGGTACAATGAGCAGTTCTTC.

This clonotype occurred a few times. The V and J genes are TRBV5-1 and TRBJ1-2, with D perhaps TRBD1 (6 bases). The CDR3 covers 16 residues. V dropped 2 bases and J dropped 7 bases, with 21 bases sitting between them. CDR1 is SGHRS, CDR2 YFSETQ, per germline. The CDR3 DNA is TGCGCCAGCAGCTTAAACAGCCAGGGGATTAAGAGTGGCTACACCTTC. This encodes CASSLNSQGIKSGYTF. The variable domain in full, with the rest retrieved from reference TRBV5-1 and TRBJ1-2, is KAGVTQTPRYLIKTRGQQVTLSCSPISGHRSVSWYQQTPGQGLQFLFEYFSETQRNKGNFPGRFSGRQFSNSRSEMNVSTLELGDSALYLCASSLNSQGIKSGYTFGSGTRLTVV.

In this sample, this clonotype turned up a few times. This chain connects TRBV20-1 to TRBJ1-4, with no clear D. Trimming stripped 0 bases from V and 4 bases from J, with 12 bases between. In germline, CDR1 is DFQATT, CDR2 SNEGSKA (reference sequence). This CDR3 has 15 residues. This CDR3 reads CSARDMRTVNEKLFF. CDR3 in DNA: TGCAGTGCTAGAGATATGAGGACCGTTAATGAAAAACTGTTTTTT.

Concerning this clonotype itself: A much larger clone differs from this one at a single base, so this may be a read error. The CDR3: CTSSQDTGDSEKLFF. The CDR3 nucleotides read TGCACCAGCAGCCAAGATACAGGGGACAGTGAAAAACTGTTTTTT. The chain employs TRBV4-3 and TRBJ1-4; 7 bases fit TRBD1. The CDR3 is 15 residues long. CDR1 is LGHNA and CDR2 is YSLEER in the germline V gene.

The chain recombines TRBV19 with TRBJ1-2; TRBD1 aligns across 8 bases. Germline CDR1 reads LNHDA; CDR2 reads SQIVND (reference sequence). The CDR3 length is 13 residues. V was clipped by 11 bases and J by 4 bases; unmatched bases: 9. CDR3 protein: CAGSTGGSYGYTF. In nucleotides, the CDR3 is TGTGCCGGATCTACAGGGGGTAGCTATGGCTACACCTTC.